The 8 T cell receptor beta chains in this list originate from one sample, sequenced in a study of T cell responses to AZD1222 COVID-19 vaccine. Using immunoSEQ multiplex PCR, the repertoire was profiled, and TCRdb retains in-frame clones only, with some absent. The sample includes 90,000 to 150,000 clones, about 88% of them seen just once. The sequences come from peripheral blood, collected on day 0 of AZD1222 vaccination. The receptors derive from an adult in good health.

The chain is built from TRBV24-1 and TRBJ2-1; 7 positions match TRBD2. CDR3 length: 17 amino acids. The germline V gene encodes CDR1 KGHDR and CDR2 SFDVKD. The trim removed 1 base at V and 7 bases at J, leaving 12 bases unmatched. The CDR3 region has the DNA TGTGCCACCAGTGATTTAAAAAGCGGGGAGGGGAGGAATGAGCAGTTCTTC. It encodes CATSDLKSGEGRNEQFF.

This chain connects TRBV5-3 to TRBJ1-5, with TRBD1 as a possible D gene (6 bases). TRBV5-3 is designated an ORF whose function remains uncertain. Trimming shortened V by 4 bases and J by 4 bases, and 18 bases separated the two germline ends. This CDR3 region has 16 residues. The CDR3 protein is CARSPTGGGRNQPQHF. For the CDR3, the DNA is TGTGCCAGAAGCCCAACCGGAGGGGGTCGGAATCAGCCCCAGCATTTT.

V and J are TRBV11-2 and TRBJ1-3; maybe TRBD1 (5 bases). Looked up from germline, CDR1 is SGHAT and CDR2 is FQNNGV. The CDR3 totals 14 residues. V was shortened by 0 bases and J by 4 bases, with 7 bases between the two germline ends. The CDR3 loop reads CASSLERGGNTIYF. Here the CDR3 DNA reads TGTGCCAGCAGCTTAGAACGGGGCGGAAACACCATATATTTT.

This clone was detected a few times. V gene TRBV9 combines with J gene TRBJ2-7; TRBD2 agrees at 10 bases. Looked up from germline, CDR1 is SGDLS and CDR2 is YYNGEE. After removal of 4 bases from V and 3 bases from J, the junction contained 7 bases not matched to a gene. The CDR3 has 15 amino acids. CDR3 loop: CASSFRTSGLYEQYF. DNA of the CDR3: TGTGCCAGCAGCTTCCGGACTAGCGGACTCTACGAGCAGTACTTC. The variable domain in full, with the rest retrieved from reference TRBV9 and TRBJ2-7, is DSGVTQTPKHLITATGQRVTLRCSPRSGDLSVYWYQQSLDQGLQFLIQYYNGEERAKGNILERFSAQQFPDLHSELNLSSLELGDSALYFCASSFRTSGLYEQYFGPGTRLTVT.

The chain uses TRBV5-1 and TRBJ1-4, with 8 bases identical to TRBD1. This CDR3 contains 18 residues. J lost 8 bases, V lost 3 bases, and 18 bases had no gene match. Germline assignment: CDR1 SGHRS and CDR2 YFSETQ. The CDR3 DNA follows: TGCGCCAGCAGCTCCTCAGGACAGGGTGGGGGCTCAAGAGAAAAACTGTTTTTT. This gives the protein CASSSSGQGGGSREKLFF.

This chain connects TRBV11-2 to TRBJ2-5; either TRBD1 or TRBD2 may fit D (5 bases each). Germline V gene data show CDR1 as SGHAT and CDR2 as FQNNGV. CDR3 size: 14 residues. V was pared by 4 bases and J by 2 bases, with 11 bases between. DNA of the CDR3: TGTGCCAGCAGCTCCGCCGGGGCTCAAGAGACCCAGTACTTC. Translation gives CASSSAGAQETQYF.

The chain uses TRBV25-1 and TRBJ1-5; weak D call: TRBD1 (5 bases). The CDR3 length is 14 residues. Germline CDR1 MGHDK, CDR2 SYGVNS. V was trimmed by 6 bases and J by 5 bases, leaving 14 bases between them. CDR3 coding DNA: TGTGCCAGCAGGTCCGTTGGAGGGGATCAGCCCCAGCATTTT. This translates into CASRSVGGDQPQHF.

This clone was seen only once. The chain recombines TRBV10-2 with TRBJ1-1; tentative D call: TRBD1 (6 bases). The CDR3 totals 13 residues. Trimming removed 6 bases from V and 4 bases from J, with 12 bases in between. Germline V gives CDR1 WSHSY, CDR2 SAAADI. As DNA, the CDR3 is TGCGCCAGCAGGCTACAGGGAGGCACTGAAGCTTTCTTT. Protein product: CASRLQGGTEAFF.